This T cell receptor beta chain was observed in a study of blood T cell repertoires in COVID-19. Study summary: There were acute and convalescent COVID-19 samples, and they came from the United States, Italy and Spain. The cDNA or gDNA used as material had been derived from T cells, B-cell-depleted T cells, or PBMCs.

This clone was observed once. Under the authors' procedure: Reference gene primers were amplified, and this amplification served to estimate nucleated cell counts. The protocol was immunoSEQ multiplex PCR, while the TCRdb copy is restricted to in-frame clones and leaves out a portion. V and J calls and clone size come straight from that table; D and trimming were deduced from the DNA. The repertoire holds about 110,000 clones, with about 72% as singletons. Germline V CDR1 and CDR2: LGHDT, YNNKEL (reference sequence). The ends were cut back, 0 bases at V and 3 bases at J, with 9 bases in the middle. The CDR3 has 15 amino acids.

The sequence was collected from a woman aged 60-75 years with acute or convalescent COVID-19. The chain links TRBV3-1 (or the pseudogene TRBV3-2) to TRBJ1-5; D is ambiguous. The specimen was peripheral blood. The CDR3 loop reads CASSQEWTSNQPQHF. The CDR3 DNA follows: TGTGCCAGCAGCCAAGAATGGACTTCCAATCAGCCCCAGCATTTT.